The next 23 T cell receptor beta chains were all read from a single sample in a study of T-cell memory formation after mild COVID-19. TCRdb ran MiXCR on the 5' RACE reads and lists one entry per CDR3 protein. The sample lists 550,000 to 700,000 distinct CDR3 sequences; approximately 18% were seen once. The material sequenced was PBMCs or a T cell subset sorted from them (not recorded which). Receptors originate from an adult woman who had mild COVID-19 (a few samples of this study predate the infection). Cell type and time point are not known.

The CDR3 is CASSILWSYEQFF. CDR3 sequence (DNA): TGTGCCAGCAGTATCCTCTGGTCCTATGAGCAGTTCTTC. This sequence joins TRBV2 and TRBJ2-1; no clear D. The CDR3 contains 13 residues. V was shortened by 5 bases and J by 8 bases, with 13 bases between the two germline ends. The germline gives CDR1 SNHLY, CDR2 FYNNEI.

In this sample, this clonotype turned up many times. V gene TRBV7-2 combines with J gene TRBJ2-7; 10 nucleotides align to TRBD2. Germline-derived CDR1 and CDR2 are SGHTA and FQGNSA. The junction had 12 bases not matched to a gene; V was cut back by 4 bases and J by 0 bases. CDR3 length equals 18 residues. The CDR3 is CASSYKGELAGISYEQYF. The CDR3 bases are TGTGCCAGCAGCTACAAGGGCGAACTAGCGGGAATCTCCTACGAGCAGTACTTC. The full variable domain, rest sourced from reference TRBV7-2 and TRBJ2-7, is GAGVSQSPSNKVTEKGKDVELRCDPISGHTALYWYRQSLGQGLEFLIYFQGNSAPDKSGLPSDRFSAERTGGSVSTLTIQRTQQEDSAVYLCASSYKGELAGISYEQYFGPGTRLTVT.

This clonotype has just a few counts. The chain joins TRBV30 to TRBJ1-5; D is undetermined. Trimming cost V 1 base and J 2 bases, with 6 bases left between them. The CDR3 extends over 13 amino acids. The germline V gene encodes CDR1 GTSNPN and CDR2 SVGIG (reference sequence). The CDR3 reads CAWSEMGNQPQHF. The CDR3 DNA reads as TGTGCCTGGAGTGAAATGGGCAATCAGCCCCAGCATTTT.

The genes are TRBV5-6 and TRBJ2-4; 9 bases agree with TRBD1. Germline trimming cut 4 bases from V and 7 bases from J; bases unmatched to any gene: 9. Germline V gene data show CDR1 as SGHDT and CDR2 as YYEEEE. The CDR3 is made up of 15 amino acids. In DNA, the CDR3 is TGTGCCAGCAGCCCGACATTTGACAGGGGGAACATTCAGTACTTC. This translates into CASSPTFDRGNIQYF.

V and J are TRBV13 and TRBJ2-3, with TRBD2 identical over 12 bases. This CDR3 has 15 residues. Unmatched junction bases numbered 4, after V lost 5 bases and J lost 4 bases. Germline CDR1 reads PRHDT; CDR2 reads FYEKMQ (reference sequence). For the CDR3, the DNA is TGTGCCAGCAGCCCACGACTAGCGGGGGCAGATACGCAGTATTTT. Protein product: CASSPRLAGADTQYF. Based on the CDR3 plus reference TRBV13 and TRBJ2-3, the full variable domain is AAGVIQSPRHLIKEKRETATLKCYPIPRHDTVYWYQQGPGQDPQFLISFYEKMQSDKGSIPDRFSAQQFSDYHSELNMSSLELGDSALYFCASSPRLAGADTQYFGPGTRLTVL.

The genes are TRBV5-1 and TRBJ2-5, with 10 bases aligning to TRBD1. The trim removed 4 bases at V and 6 bases at J, leaving 15 bases unmatched. The germline gives CDR1 SGHRS, CDR2 YFSETQ. There are 17 residues in the CDR3. This CDR3 is CASSVMGTGESWQTQYF. CDR3 nucleotide sequence: TGCGCCAGCAGCGTTATGGGGACAGGGGAATCGTGGCAGACCCAGTACTTC. Full variable domain (rest looked up from reference TRBV5-1 and TRBJ2-5): KAGVTQTPRYLIKTRGQQVTLSCSPISGHRSVSWYQQTPGQGLQFLFEYFSETQRNKGNFPGRFSGRQFSNSRSEMNVSTLELGDSALYLCASSVMGTGESWQTQYFGPGTRLLVL.

The chain joins TRBV5-1 to TRBJ2-5, with 12 bases aligning to TRBD2. The CDR3 runs to 16 residues. The germline CDR1 and CDR2 sequences are SGHRS and YFSETQ. Losses at the gene ends were 4 bases for V and 1 base for J; bases not matched to a gene: 5. The CDR3 bases are TGCGCCAGCAGCCCAGGGACTAGCGGGCTCCAAGAGACCCAGTACTTC. Protein: CASSPGTSGLQETQYF.

The chain joins TRBV29-1 to TRBJ2-3; no clear D gene. CDR3 length equals 15 residues. Trimming removed 4 bases at V and 4 bases at J, with 18 bases between. Germline V CDR1 and CDR2: SQVTM, ANQGSEA. CDR3 in amino acids: CSVGVLAAQADTQYF. CDR3 DNA sequence: TGCAGCGTTGGTGTTCTGGCGGCTCAGGCAGATACGCAGTATTTT.

The rearrangement joins TRBV7-2 to TRBJ2-1; 7 positions agree with TRBD2. Looked up from germline, CDR1 is SGHTA and CDR2 is FQGNSA. The CDR3 consists of 15 residues. Trimming took 1 base from V and 2 from J; bases not matched to a gene: 2. In nucleotides, the CDR3 is TGTGCCAGCAGCTTAGATGGACTAGCCTACAATGAGCAGTTCTTC. Translated, it gives CASSLDGLAYNEQFF. Full variable domain (outside the CDR3, taken from reference TRBV7-2 and TRBJ2-1): GAGVSQSPSNKVTEKGKDVELRCDPISGHTALYWYRQSLGQGLEFLIYFQGNSAPDKSGLPSDRFSAERTGGSVSTLTIQRTQQEDSAVYLCASSLDGLAYNEQFFGPGTRLTVL.

A few counts support this clonotype. V is TRBV7-3 and J is TRBJ2-1; TRBD2 matches at 7 bases. V shed 4 bases, J shed 6 bases, and the junction held 3 bases outside the gene matches. Germline V CDR1 and CDR2: SGHTA, FQGTGA. This CDR3 has 13 residues. The DNA of the CDR3 is TGTGCCAGCAGCTCTGGACTAGTCAATGAGCAGTTCTTC. Amino acids: CASSSGLVNEQFF. Using reference TRBV7-3 and TRBJ2-1 for the parts outside the CDR3, the full variable domain is GAGVSQTPSNKVTEKGKYVELRCDPISGHTALYWYRQSLGQGPEFLIYFQGTGAADDSGLPNDRFFAVRPEGSVSTLKIQRTERGDSAVYLCASSSGLVNEQFFGPGTRLTVL.

The V and J genes are TRBV4-3 and TRBJ2-2, with D hard to call. V was pared by 0 bases and J by 1 base, with 9 bases between. The CDR3 runs 16 residues. Germline CDR1 and CDR2: LGHNA and YSLEER. The CDR3 spells CASSQDLAGNTGELFF. In nucleotides, the CDR3 is TGCGCCAGCAGCCAAGATCTTGCAGGGAACACCGGGGAGCTGTTTTTT.

The chain employs TRBV4-3 and TRBJ2-1, with TRBD2 as a possible D gene (6 bases). This CDR3 comprises 16 residues. V was shortened by 1 base and J by 4 bases, with 14 bases between the two germline ends. Germline V lookup: CDR1 LGHNA, CDR2 YSLEER. CDR3 coding DNA: TGCGCCAGCAGCCAAGGACCGGGAGTAGCTTACAATGAGCAGTTCTTC. This sequence encodes CASSQGPGVAYNEQFF.

In its sample, this clonotype was seen a few times. The gene calls are TRBV7-9 and TRBJ2-1, with 10 bases aligning to TRBD2. From germline, CDR1 is SEHNR and CDR2 FQNEAQ (reference sequence). This CDR3 comprises 15 residues. The J segment lost 8 bases and the V segment lost 5 bases, leaving 9 bases of the junction unmatched. CDR3 sequence: CASSTIAGGHHEQFF. Written as DNA, the CDR3 is TGTGCCAGCAGCACCATAGCGGGAGGTCACCATGAGCAGTTCTTC.

This clonotype was observed many times. This chain connects TRBV18 to TRBJ2-7; D could derive from TRBD1 or TRBD2 (6 bases each). The CDR3 length is 13 residues. V lost 4 bases to trimming and J lost 2 bases, with 9 bases between them. Germline-derived CDR1 and CDR2 are KGHSH and LQKENI. The CDR3 loop is CASSQGGPYEQYF. The CDR3, as DNA: TGTGCCAGCTCACAAGGGGGGCCCTACGAGCAGTACTTC. Together with reference TRBV18 and TRBJ2-7, the CDR3 gives the full variable domain: NAGVMQNPRHLVRRRGQEARLRCSPMKGHSHVYWYRQLPEEGLKFMVYLQKENIIDESGMPKERFSAEFPKEGPSILRIQQVVRGDSAAYFCASSQGGPYEQYFGPGTRLTVT.

J is TRBJ2-7 and V is TRBV12-3 or TRBV12-4, with TRBD1 identical over 8 bases. This CDR3 is 13 amino acids long. The V gene end was trimmed by 8 bases and the J gene end by 1 base; junction bases not matched to a gene: 4. The CDR3 region has the DNA TGTGCCAGCGGGCGGACAGGGTCCTACGAGCAGTACTTC. Encoded protein: CASGRTGSYEQYF.

This clonotype has a handful of counts. The rearrangement joins TRBV23-1 to TRBJ2-1, with a possible D match to TRBD2 (5 bases). Being an ORF, TRBV23-1 has a function that is uncertain. The CDR3 runs 12 residues. Trimming took 2 bases from V and 12 from J, leaving 11 bases between them. In DNA, the CDR3 is TGCGCCAGCAGTCAAGGTGTAGGAGGGCAGTTCTTC. Its protein is CASSQGVGGQFF.

This clonotype appeared many times. The chain joins TRBV7-9 to TRBJ2-6; no definite D call. Trimming removed 2 bases at V and 2 bases at J, with 16 bases between. Germline values: CDR1 SEHNR, CDR2 FQNEAQ (reference sequence). This CDR3 spans 18 amino acids. CDR3 region: CASSLPPIQLPGANVLTF. The CDR3 DNA sequence: TGTGCCAGCAGCTTACCTCCCATCCAGCTCCCTGGGGCCAACGTCCTGACTTTC.

CDR3 sequence: CSVGTASLQETQYF. Written as DNA, the CDR3 is TGCAGCGTTGGGACTGCTAGCCTCCAAGAGACCCAGTACTTC. J is TRBJ2-5 and V is TRBV29-1; a possible D gene is TRBD2 (5 bases). The V gene's germline CDR1 is SQVTM and CDR2 ANQGSEA. V dropped 4 bases and J dropped 1 base, with 13 bases sitting between them. CDR3 length: 14 residues.

This clonotype appeared a few times. The chain has TRBV6-2 or TRBV6-3 and TRBJ2-6, with D perhaps matching TRBD2 (5 bases). The CDR3 loop spans 17 amino acids. Germline CDR1 and CDR2: MNHEY and SVGEGT. With 0 bases removed from V and 0 bases from J, the gap between germline ends came to 9 bases. CDR3 loop: CASSYSGLFSGANVLTF. CDR3 nucleotides: TGTGCCAGCAGTTACTCTGGACTGTTCTCTGGGGCCAACGTCCTGACTTTC.

The V gene is TRBV4-1, the J gene TRBJ1-2; TRBD1 matches at 7 bases. This CDR3 is built from 14 residues. The V gene's germline CDR1 is MGHRA and CDR2 YSYEKL. V was pared by 1 base and J by 7 bases, with 6 bases of the junction left unmatched. CDR3 in amino acids: CASSQGQGLSGYTF. CDR3 in DNA: TGCGCCAGCAGCCAAGGACAGGGCCTCTCTGGCTACACCTTC.

The gene calls are TRBV11-2 and TRBJ2-1; perhaps D is TRBD1 or TRBD2 (5 bases each). In germline, CDR1 is SGHAT, CDR2 FQNNGV. The V end was cut by 4 bases, the J end by 0 bases, with 10 bases between. The CDR3 consists of 15 residues. The CDR3 here is CASSYGALSYNEQFF. The CDR3 nucleotides are TGTGCCAGCAGCTACGGGGCTCTCTCCTACAATGAGCAGTTCTTC.

The chain is built from TRBV5-6 and TRBJ1-1, with 10 bases that match TRBD1. CDR1 is SGHDT and CDR2 is YYEEEE in the germline V gene. There are 14 residues in the CDR3. With V trimmed by 2 bases and J by 9 bases, 7 bases remained unmatched. In nucleotides, the CDR3 is TGTGCCAGCAGCTTCCGGGACAGGGGTTCGAAAGCTTTCTTT. It specifies CASSFRDRGSKAFF.

This CDR3 is CSALKSTDTQYF. In DNA form, the CDR3 reads TGCAGTGCCCTGAAGAGCACAGATACGCAGTATTTT. V and J are TRBV20-1 and TRBJ2-3; D unclear. Germline V CDR1 and CDR2: DFQATT, SNEGSKA (reference sequence). Trimming shortened V by 6 bases and J by 0 bases, and 7 bases separated the two germline ends. The CDR3 is 12 residues long.